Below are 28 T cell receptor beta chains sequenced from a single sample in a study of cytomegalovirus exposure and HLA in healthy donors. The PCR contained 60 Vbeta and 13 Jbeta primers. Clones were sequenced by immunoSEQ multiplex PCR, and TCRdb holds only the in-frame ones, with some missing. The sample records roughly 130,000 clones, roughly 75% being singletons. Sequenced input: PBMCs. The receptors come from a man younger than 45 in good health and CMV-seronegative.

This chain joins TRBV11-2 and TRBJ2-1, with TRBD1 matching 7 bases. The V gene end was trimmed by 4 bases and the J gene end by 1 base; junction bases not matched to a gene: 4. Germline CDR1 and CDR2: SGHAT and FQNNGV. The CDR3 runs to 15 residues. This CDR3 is CASSYNRGSYNEQFF. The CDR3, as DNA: TGTGCCAGCAGCTATAACAGGGGATCCTACAATGAGCAGTTCTTC.

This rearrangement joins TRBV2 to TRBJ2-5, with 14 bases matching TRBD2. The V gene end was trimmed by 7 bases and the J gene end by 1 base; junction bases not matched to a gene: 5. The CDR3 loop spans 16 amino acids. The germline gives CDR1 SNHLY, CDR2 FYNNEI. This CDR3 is CASIPGLAGVQETQYF. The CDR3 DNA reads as TGTGCCAGCATTCCGGGACTAGCGGGGGTCCAAGAGACCCAGTACTTC.

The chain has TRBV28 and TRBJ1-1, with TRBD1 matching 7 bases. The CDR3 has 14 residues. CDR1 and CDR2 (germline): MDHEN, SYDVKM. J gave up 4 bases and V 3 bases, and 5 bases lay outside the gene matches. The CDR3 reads CASSFRGLGTEAFF. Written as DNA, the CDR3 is TGTGCCAGCAGTTTCAGGGGGTTGGGCACTGAAGCTTTCTTT.

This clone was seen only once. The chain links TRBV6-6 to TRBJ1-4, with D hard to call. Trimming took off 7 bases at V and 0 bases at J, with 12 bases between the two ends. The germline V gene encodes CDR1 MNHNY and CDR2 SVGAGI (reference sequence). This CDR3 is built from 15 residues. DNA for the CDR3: TGTGCCAGCAAAAGAAGAGAACCAACTAATGAAAAACTGTTTTTT. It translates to CASKRREPTNEKLFF.

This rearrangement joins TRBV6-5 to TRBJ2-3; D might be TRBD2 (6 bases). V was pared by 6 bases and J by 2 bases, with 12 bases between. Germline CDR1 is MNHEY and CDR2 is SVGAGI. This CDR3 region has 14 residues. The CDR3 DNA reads TGTGCCAGCAGACCGGGACTTGCCACAGATACGCAGTATTTT. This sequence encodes CASRPGLATDTQYF.

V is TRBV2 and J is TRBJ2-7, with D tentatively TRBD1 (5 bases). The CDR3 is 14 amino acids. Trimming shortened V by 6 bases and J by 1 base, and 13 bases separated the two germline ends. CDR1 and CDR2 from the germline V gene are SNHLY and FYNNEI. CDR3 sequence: CASRGAAVSYEQYF. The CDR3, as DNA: TGTGCCAGCAGAGGGGCGGCGGTTTCCTACGAGCAGTACTTC.

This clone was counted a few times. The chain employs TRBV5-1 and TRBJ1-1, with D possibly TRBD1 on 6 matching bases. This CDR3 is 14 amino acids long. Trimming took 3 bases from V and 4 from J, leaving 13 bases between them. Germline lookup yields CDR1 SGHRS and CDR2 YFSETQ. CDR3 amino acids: CASSSQGMGTEAFF. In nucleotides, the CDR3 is TGCGCCAGCAGCTCACAGGGTATGGGCACTGAAGCTTTCTTT.

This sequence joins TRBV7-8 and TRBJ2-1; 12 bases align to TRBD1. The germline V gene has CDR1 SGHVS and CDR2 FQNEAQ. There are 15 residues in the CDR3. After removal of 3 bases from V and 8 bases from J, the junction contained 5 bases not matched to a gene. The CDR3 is CASSFRDRGLDEQFF. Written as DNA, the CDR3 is TGTGCCAGCAGCTTCCGGGACAGGGGGCTCGATGAGCAGTTCTTC.

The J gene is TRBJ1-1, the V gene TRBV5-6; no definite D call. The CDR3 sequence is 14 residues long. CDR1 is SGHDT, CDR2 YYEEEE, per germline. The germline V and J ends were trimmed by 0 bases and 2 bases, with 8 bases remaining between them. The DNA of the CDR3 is TGTGCCAGCAGCTTGGATCGAGTCAACACTGAAGCTTTCTTT. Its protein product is CASSLDRVNTEAFF.

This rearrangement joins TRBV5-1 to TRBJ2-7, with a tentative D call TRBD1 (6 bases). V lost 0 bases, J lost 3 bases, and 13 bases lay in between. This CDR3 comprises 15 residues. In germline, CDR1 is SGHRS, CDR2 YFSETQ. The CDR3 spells CASSLAPPRGYEQYF. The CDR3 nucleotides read TGCGCCAGCAGCTTGGCTCCCCCCAGGGGCTACGAGCAGTACTTC.

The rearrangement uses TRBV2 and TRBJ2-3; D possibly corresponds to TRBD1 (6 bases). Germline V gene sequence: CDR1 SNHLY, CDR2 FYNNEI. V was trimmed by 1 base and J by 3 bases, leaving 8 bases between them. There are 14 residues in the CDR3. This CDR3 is CASSEGQGTDTQYF. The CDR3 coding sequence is TGTGCCAGCAGTGAAGGGCAGGGGACAGATACGCAGTATTTT.

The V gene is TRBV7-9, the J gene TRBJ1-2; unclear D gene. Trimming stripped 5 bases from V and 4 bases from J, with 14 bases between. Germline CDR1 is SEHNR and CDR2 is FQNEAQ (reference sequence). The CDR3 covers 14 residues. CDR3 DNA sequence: TGTGCCAGCAGCCCAGGCATAGGTGGCTATGGCTACACCTTC. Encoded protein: CASSPGIGGYGYTF.

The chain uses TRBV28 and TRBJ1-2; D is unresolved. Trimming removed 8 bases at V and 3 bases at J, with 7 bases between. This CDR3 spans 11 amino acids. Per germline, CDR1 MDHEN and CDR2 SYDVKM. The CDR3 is CASGPDYGYTF. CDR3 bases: TGTGCCAGCGGGCCCGACTATGGCTACACCTTC.

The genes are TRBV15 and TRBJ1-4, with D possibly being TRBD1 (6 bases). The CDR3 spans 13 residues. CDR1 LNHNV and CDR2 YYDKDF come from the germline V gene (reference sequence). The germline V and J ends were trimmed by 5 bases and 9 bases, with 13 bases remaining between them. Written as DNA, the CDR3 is TGTGCCACCAGCCTACAACAGGGCAAAAAACTGTTTTTT. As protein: CATSLQQGKKLFF.

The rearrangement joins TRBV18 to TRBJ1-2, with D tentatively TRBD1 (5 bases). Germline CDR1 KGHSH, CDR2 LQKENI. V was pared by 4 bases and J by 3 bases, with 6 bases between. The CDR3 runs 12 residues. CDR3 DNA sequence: TGTGCCAGCTCACGGGGGGACTATGGCTACACCTTC. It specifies CASSRGDYGYTF. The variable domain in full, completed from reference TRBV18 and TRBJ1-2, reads NAGVMQNPRHLVRRRGQEARLRCSPMKGHSHVYWYRQLPEEGLKFMVYLQKENIIDESGMPKERFSAEFPKEGPSILRIQQVVRGDSAAYFCASSRGDYGYTFGSGTRLTVV.

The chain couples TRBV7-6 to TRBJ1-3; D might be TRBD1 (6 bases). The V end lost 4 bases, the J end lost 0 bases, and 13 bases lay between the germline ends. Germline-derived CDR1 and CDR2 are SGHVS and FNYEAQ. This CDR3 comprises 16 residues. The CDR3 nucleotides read TGTGCCAGCAGCTCTACGGGACAAGGCTCTGGAAACACCATATATTTT. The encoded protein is CASSSTGQGSGNTIYF.

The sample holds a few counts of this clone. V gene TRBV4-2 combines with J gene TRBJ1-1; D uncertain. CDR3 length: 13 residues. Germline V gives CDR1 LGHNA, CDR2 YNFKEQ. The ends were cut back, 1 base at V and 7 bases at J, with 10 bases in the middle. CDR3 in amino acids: CASSQAVRGEAFF. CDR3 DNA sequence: TGTGCCAGCAGCCAAGCGGTCCGGGGTGAAGCTTTCTTT.

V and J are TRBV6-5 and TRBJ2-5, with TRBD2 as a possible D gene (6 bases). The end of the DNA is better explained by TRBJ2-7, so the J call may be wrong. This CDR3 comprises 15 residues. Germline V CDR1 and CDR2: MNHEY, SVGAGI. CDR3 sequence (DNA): TGTGCCAGCAGTTCCAATCCGGCGGGGATGTACGAGCAGTACTTC. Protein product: CASSSNPAGMYEQYF.

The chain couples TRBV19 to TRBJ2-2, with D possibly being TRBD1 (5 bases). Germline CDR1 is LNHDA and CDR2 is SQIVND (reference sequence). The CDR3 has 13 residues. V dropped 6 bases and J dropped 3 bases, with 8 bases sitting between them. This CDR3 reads CASSQQDTGELFF. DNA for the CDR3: TGTGCCAGTAGCCAACAGGACACCGGGGAGCTGTTTTTT.

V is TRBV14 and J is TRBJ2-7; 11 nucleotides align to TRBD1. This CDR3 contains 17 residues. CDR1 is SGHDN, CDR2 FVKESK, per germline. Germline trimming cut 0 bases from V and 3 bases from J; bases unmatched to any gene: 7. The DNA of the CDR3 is TGTGCCAGCAGCCAAGATCCGGGACAGGGGGGCTACTACGAGCAGTACTTC. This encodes CASSQDPGQGGYYEQYF.

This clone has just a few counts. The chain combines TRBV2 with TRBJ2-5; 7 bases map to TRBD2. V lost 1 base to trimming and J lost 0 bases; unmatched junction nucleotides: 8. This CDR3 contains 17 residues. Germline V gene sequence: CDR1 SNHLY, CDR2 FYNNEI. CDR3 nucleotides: TGTGCCAGCAGTGAAGGGGGGGGACCAGCGTACCAAGAGACCCAGTACTTC. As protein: CASSEGGGPAYQETQYF.

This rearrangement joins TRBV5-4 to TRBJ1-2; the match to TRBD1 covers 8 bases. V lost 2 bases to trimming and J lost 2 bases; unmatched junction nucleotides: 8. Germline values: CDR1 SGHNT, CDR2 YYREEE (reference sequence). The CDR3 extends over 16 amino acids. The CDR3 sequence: CASSFPGQGRNYGYTF. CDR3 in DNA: TGTGCCAGCAGCTTCCCCGGACAGGGTCGGAACTATGGCTACACCTTC. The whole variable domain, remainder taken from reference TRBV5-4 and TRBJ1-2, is ETGVTQSPTHLIKTRGQQVTLRCSSQSGHNTVSWYQQALGQGPQFIFQYYREEENGRGNFPPRFSGLQFPNYSSELNVNALELDDSALYLCASSFPGQGRNYGYTFGSGTRLTVV.

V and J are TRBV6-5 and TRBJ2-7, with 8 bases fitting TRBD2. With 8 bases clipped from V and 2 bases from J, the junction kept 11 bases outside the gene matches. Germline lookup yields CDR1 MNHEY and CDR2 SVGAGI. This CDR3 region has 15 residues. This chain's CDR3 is CASARGGLAPYEQYF. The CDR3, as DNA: TGTGCCAGCGCCAGGGGAGGACTAGCCCCCTACGAGCAGTACTTC.

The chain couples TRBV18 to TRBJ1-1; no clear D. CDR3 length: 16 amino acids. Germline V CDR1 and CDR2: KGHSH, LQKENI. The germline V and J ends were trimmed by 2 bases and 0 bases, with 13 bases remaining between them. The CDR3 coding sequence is TGTGCCAGCTCACCAGGGCAGCCTGGAATGAACACTGAAGCTTTCTTT. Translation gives CASSPGQPGMNTEAFF. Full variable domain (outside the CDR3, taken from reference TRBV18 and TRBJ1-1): NAGVMQNPRHLVRRRGQEARLRCSPMKGHSHVYWYRQLPEEGLKFMVYLQKENIIDESGMPKERFSAEFPKEGPSILRIQQVVRGDSAAYFCASSPGQPGMNTEAFFGQGTRLTVV.

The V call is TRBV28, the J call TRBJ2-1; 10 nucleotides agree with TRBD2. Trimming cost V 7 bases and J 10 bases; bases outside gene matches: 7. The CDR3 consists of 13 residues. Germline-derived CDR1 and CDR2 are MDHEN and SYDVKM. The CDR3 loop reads CASTEREGREQFF. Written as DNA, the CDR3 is TGTGCCAGCACCGAGCGGGAGGGCCGAGAGCAGTTCTTC.

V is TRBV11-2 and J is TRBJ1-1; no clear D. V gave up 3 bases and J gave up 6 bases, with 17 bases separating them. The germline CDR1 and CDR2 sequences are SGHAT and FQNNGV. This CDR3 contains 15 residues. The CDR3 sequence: CASSLRLFADSEAFF. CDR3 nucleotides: TGTGCCAGCAGCTTGCGACTTTTTGCAGATTCTGAAGCTTTCTTT.

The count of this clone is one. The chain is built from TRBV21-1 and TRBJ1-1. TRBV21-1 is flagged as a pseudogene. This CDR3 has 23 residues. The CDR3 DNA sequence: TGTGCCAGCAGCAAAGAGTGGTCAAACGGGGAAAGTGCCCACATTTATGTGAACACTGAAGCTTTCTTT. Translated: CASSKEWSNGESAHIYVNTEAFF.

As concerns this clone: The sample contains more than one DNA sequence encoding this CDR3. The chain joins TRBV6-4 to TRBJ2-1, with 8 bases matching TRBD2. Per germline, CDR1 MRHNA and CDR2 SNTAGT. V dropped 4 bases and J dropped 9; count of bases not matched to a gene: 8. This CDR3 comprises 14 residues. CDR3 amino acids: CASSARGGRSEQFF. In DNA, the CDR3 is TGTGCCAGCAGTGCTCGGGGGGGCCGCAGTGAGCAGTTCTTC.